This entry describes one T cell receptor (beta chain). The sort gate was single viable CD3+CD4+CD8-CD45RO+ cells for memory CD4+ T cells. Produced via immunoSEQ multiplex PCR; TCRdb's table is partial and in-frame only. The table includes 55,000 or so clones, around 83% detected once. These data belong to a study of memory CD4+ T cells and cytomegalovirus serostatus. The V gene lost 0 bases and the J gene lost 2 bases, with 17 bases spanning the gap. Per germline, CDR1 LNHNV and CDR2 YYDKDF (reference sequence). The length of the CDR3 is 19 residues. Sequencing was performed on memory CD4+ T cells from blood. This chain uses TRBV15 with TRBJ2-6; possibly TRBD2 for D (5 bases). The TCR sequence derives from an adult in good health and CMV-seropositive. The CDR3 loop is CATSRDRALGGTGANVLTF. The CDR3 nucleotides read TGTGCCACCAGCAGAGATCGGGCTCTTGGAGGTACTGGGGCCAACGTCCTGACTTTC.